This T cell receptor beta chain was recovered during a study of shared clonotypes between healthy human individuals. Across the study: Donors consisted of two women and a few men between 18 and 49. Whole-study findings and limits: Across several donors, naive CD4 shared 5% to 6.5%, naive CD8 more than 3%, memory CD4 roughly 2.1%, memory CD8 around 0.42%. Shared clonotypes across all four donors exceeded non-shared ones in generation probability.

Notes on this clone: Its antigen is unidentified.

Germline lookup yields CDR1 SGHDT and CDR2 YYEEEE. V was clipped by 0 bases and J by 3 bases, with 9 bases between them. The CDR3 extends over 14 amino acids. The protocol was immunoSEQ multiplex PCR, while the TCRdb copy is restricted to in-frame clones and leaves out a portion. Of some 360,000 clones listed, more than 60% are singletons. This rearrangement joins TRBV5-6 to TRBJ1-2; possibly TRBD1 for D (5 bases). Sequencing was carried out using memory CD4+ T cells sorted from blood. Subset specified: CD45RA-negative fraction. The TCR comes from a man aged 25-45 years in good health. In DNA, the CDR3 is TGTGCCAGCAGCTTGGTTGAAGGGGACTATGGCTACACCTTC. Translated, it gives CASSLVEGDYGYTF.